These 20 T cell receptor beta chains were sequenced from one sample in a study of shared clonotypes between healthy human individuals. The repertoire was sequenced with immunoSEQ multiplex PCR; TCRdb's copy has only in-frame clones and lacks some. The table records almost 700,000 clones, 90% to 95% of them present only once. The naive CD8 subset, CD45RO-negative cells positively selected for CCR7, excluded terminally differentiated effector memory CD45RA+ cells. The specimen was naive CD8+ T cells sorted from blood. The receptor source for this set is a man aged 30 to 45 in good health.

The chain uses TRBV6-6 and TRBJ1-5, with D possibly being TRBD1 (5 bases). Germline V lookup: CDR1 MNHNY, CDR2 SVGAGI (reference sequence). This CDR3 comprises 13 residues. V lost 6 bases, J lost 1 base, and 7 bases lay in between. The CDR3 region is CASSWDSNQPQHF. CDR3 DNA: TGTGCCAGCAGCTGGGACAGCAATCAGCCCCAGCATTTT.

This chain uses TRBV14 with TRBJ2-7; 10 bases agree with TRBD2. Unmatched junction bases numbered 16, after V lost 4 bases and J lost 4 bases. The germline V gene encodes CDR1 SGHDN and CDR2 FVKESK. The length of the CDR3 is 18 residues. CDR3 sequence: CASSLTTSGMTLEYEQYF. CDR3 sequence (DNA): TGTGCCAGCAGCCTAACCACTAGCGGGATGACATTGGAATACGAGCAGTACTTC.

The V call is TRBV18, the J call TRBJ2-3; 9 nucleotides agree with TRBD2. V shed 1 base and J 4 bases; nucleotides not matched to a gene: 6. This CDR3 has 16 residues. The germline V gene has CDR1 KGHSH and CDR2 LQKENI. The DNA of the CDR3 is TGTGCCAGCTCACCACAGGCGGGAGGGGCTTCAGATACGCAGTATTTT. It is translated as CASSPQAGGASDTQYF.

A word on this clone: A much larger clone lies one base from this, so it may be a read error. The chain is built from TRBV9 and TRBJ2-3; 12 positions agree with TRBD2. Per the germline V gene, CDR1 is SGDLS and CDR2 is YYNGEE. The CDR3 length is 15 residues. The V and J ends lost 4 bases and 3 bases, in that order; junction bases with no gene match: 3. The CDR3 protein is CASSLAGGPTDTQYF. In DNA form, the CDR3 reads TGTGCCAGCAGCCTAGCGGGAGGGCCGACAGATACGCAGTATTTT.

The rearrangement joins TRBV13 to TRBJ2-1; 11 bases agree with TRBD2. The germline gives CDR1 PRHDT, CDR2 FYEKMQ (reference sequence). The CDR3 is 15 amino acids. Losses at the gene ends were 4 bases for V and 10 bases for J; bases not matched to a gene: 9. The CDR3: CASSYRTSGLFEQFF. CDR3 nucleotide sequence: TGTGCCAGCAGCTACCGGACTAGCGGGTTGTTCGAGCAGTTCTTC. The full variable domain, in which reference TRBV13 and TRBJ2-1 provide the parts outside the CDR3, is AAGVIQSPRHLIKEKRETATLKCYPIPRHDTVYWYQQGPGQDPQFLISFYEKMQSDKGSIPDRFSAQQFSDYHSELNMSSLELGDSALYFCASSYRTSGLFEQFFGPGTRLTVL.

As concerns this clone: The sample holds other DNA sequences that translate to the same CDR3. V gene TRBV29-1 combines with J gene TRBJ2-7, with D tentatively TRBD2 (5 bases). V lost 3 bases, J lost 4 bases, and 10 bases lay in between. Germline values: CDR1 SQVTM, CDR2 ANQGSEA. The CDR3 spans 12 residues. The CDR3 region is CSVEAGDYEQYF. In DNA, the CDR3 is TGCAGCGTTGAGGCCGGGGATTACGAGCAGTACTTC.

This chain uses TRBV28 with TRBJ2-7; D call uncertain. Germline lookup yields CDR1 MDHEN and CDR2 SYDVKM. Trimming took off 3 bases at V and 0 bases at J, with 9 bases between the two ends. The length of the CDR3 is 14 residues. This chain's CDR3 is CASSLVRSSYEQYF. For the CDR3, the DNA is TGTGCCAGCAGTTTGGTCCGGAGCTCCTACGAGCAGTACTTC.

The chain couples TRBV7-6 to TRBJ2-7; TRBD2 is a possible D gene (5 bases). Germline V gene lookup returns CDR1 SGHVS and CDR2 FNYEAQ. This CDR3 contains 13 residues. V was shortened by 1 base and J by 6 bases, with 10 bases between the two germline ends. This CDR3 reads CASSLGTSAEQYF. Written as DNA, the CDR3 is TGTGCCAGCAGCTTAGGGACTTCCGCCGAGCAGTACTTC.

As concerns this clone: Relative to the germline gene, one junction end is altered; a read error may explain this. The gene calls are TRBV11-2 and TRBJ2-7; 8 positions agree with TRBD2. Germline CDR1 reads SGHAT; CDR2 reads FQNNGV. This CDR3 is built from 12 residues. The CDR3 here is CASSENPGLENF. The CDR3 nucleotides read TGTGCCAGCAGCGAAAACCCGGGACTAGAAAACTTC.

V and J are TRBV9 and TRBJ1-2; the match to TRBD1 covers 7 bases. Trimming took 2 bases from V and 0 from J; bases not matched to a gene: 4. The CDR3 contains 15 residues. The germline CDR1 and CDR2 sequences are SGDLS and YYNGEE. CDR3 DNA sequence: TGTGCCAGCAGCGTGGGAGGGACAGCTAACTATGGCTACACCTTC. Translated: CASSVGGTANYGYTF.

The DNA of the CDR3 is TGTGCCAGCAGCCAAAGTATACTAGCAAGAGAGACCCAGTACTTC. Its translation: CASSQSILARETQYF. This chain connects TRBV7-6 to TRBJ2-5; TRBD2 might be the D (6 bases). CDR3 length: 15 amino acids. Germline values: CDR1 SGHVS, CDR2 FNYEAQ. The V end lost 5 bases, the J end lost 4 bases, and 17 bases lay between the germline ends.

The V and J genes are TRBV7-9 and TRBJ2-5; TRBD1 aligns across 9 bases. The CDR3 length is 13 residues. Germline V gene lookup returns CDR1 SEHNR and CDR2 FQNEAQ (reference sequence). V trimming: 6 bases; J trimming: 4 bases; junction bases outside the gene matches: 3. DNA for the CDR3: TGTGCCAGCAGGGGGGACAGGGCAGAGACCCAGTACTTC. Translated: CASRGDRAETQYF.

The chain links TRBV27 to TRBJ2-7; D remains ambiguous. CDR3 length: 14 amino acids. Germline-derived CDR1 and CDR2 are MNHEY and SMNVEV (reference sequence). The V and J ends lost 2 bases and 2 bases respectively, with 10 bases between them. The CDR3 sequence: CASSLKGSTYEQYF. The CDR3 DNA reads TGTGCCAGCAGTTTAAAGGGCTCCACCTACGAGCAGTACTTC.

This sequence joins TRBV30 and TRBJ2-5; possible D gene TRBD2, 6 bases. V was trimmed by 1 base and J by 9 bases, leaving 12 bases between them. CDR1 and CDR2 from the germline V gene are GTSNPN and SVGIG (reference sequence). This CDR3 region has 12 residues. The CDR3 nucleotides read TGTGCCTGGAGTGCGATTAGGGAGGCCCAGTACTTC. Amino acids: CAWSAIREAQYF.

The CDR3 DNA reads as TGTGCCAGCAGCGGCCGGGACAGGGGTGTCAGTGGCTACACCTTC. This translates into CASSGRDRGVSGYTF. This chain links TRBV9 with TRBJ1-2, with 10 positions matching TRBD1. Germline trimming cut 3 bases from V and 7 bases from J; bases unmatched to any gene: 9. CDR1 and CDR2 from the germline V gene are SGDLS and YYNGEE. The CDR3 covers 15 residues.

The chain uses TRBV5-4 and TRBJ2-1; tentative D call: TRBD2 (5 bases). V lost 2 bases to trimming and J lost 6 bases, with 15 bases between them. CDR3 size: 15 residues. The germline CDR1 and CDR2 sequences are SGHNT and YYREEE (reference sequence). CDR3 region: CASSFTGGLINEQFF. In nucleotides, the CDR3 is TGTGCCAGCAGCTTCACCGGTGGACTTATCAATGAGCAGTTCTTC.

The chain recombines TRBV11-2 with TRBJ2-3; D is undetermined. The CDR3 contains 15 residues. From germline, CDR1 is SGHAT and CDR2 FQNNGV. V shed 2 bases and J shed 2 bases, with 11 bases lying between them. The CDR3 region is CASSLLNTITDTQYF. The CDR3, as DNA: TGTGCCAGCAGCTTACTCAACACTATCACAGATACGCAGTATTTT.

V and J are TRBV4-1 and TRBJ2-7; the D gene could be TRBD1 or TRBD2 (5 bases each). The CDR3 is made up of 15 amino acids. V gave up 1 base and J gave up 4 bases, with 14 bases separating them. The germline V gene encodes CDR1 MGHRA and CDR2 YSYEKL. CDR3 nucleotides: TGCGCCAGCAGCCAAGTTCAAGGGACCGGGTACGAGCAGTACTTC. It is translated as CASSQVQGTGYEQYF.

The gene calls are TRBV11-2 and TRBJ2-1; no definite D call. The CDR3 length is 16 residues. Trimming left V 0 bases short and J 8 bases short, with 17 bases between. Germline assignment: CDR1 SGHAT and CDR2 FQNNGV. The DNA of the CDR3 is TGTGCCAGCAGCTTAGATCGTGGCGGTCGGGCTGATGAGCAGTTCTTC. Translation: CASSLDRGGRADEQFF.

This chain connects TRBV15 to TRBJ1-1; no firm D call. V lost 2 bases, J lost 1 base, and 14 bases lay in between. Germline CDR1 is LNHNV and CDR2 is YYDKDF (reference sequence). This CDR3 region has 16 residues. The DNA for the CDR3 is TGTGCCACCAGCAGAATCCCGGGATTCCCGAACACTGAAGCTTTCTTT. Residues: CATSRIPGFPNTEAFF. Drawing the rest from reference TRBV15 and TRBJ1-1, the complete variable domain is DAMVIQNPRYQVTQFGKPVTLSCSQTLNHNVMYWYQQKSSQAPKLLFHYYDKDFNNEADTPDNFQSRRPNTSFCFLDIRSPGLGDTAMYLCATSRIPGFPNTEAFFGQGTRLTVV.